A selection of T cell receptor beta chains follows, all from one sample in a study of T cells in Graves' hyperthyroidism and ophthalmopathy. TCRdb reprocessed the multiplex PCR reads via MiXCR and lists one record per CDR3 protein. The sample lists roughly 600,000 distinct CDR3 sequences, about 14% occurring once. The material sequenced was blood. The receptor source for this set is a woman aged 45-59 years with Graves' ophthalmopathy. Both conserved end residues are part of each CDR3. D genes are given only for firm matches. Only some rows state a clone size, as once, few, many or a class for expanded clones.

>few|TRBJ1-1|-|TRBV5-1
TGCGCCAGCAGCAGGGCTGCCGAAGGGGAAGCTTTCTTT
CASSRAAEGEAFF
>-|TRBJ2-3|-|TRBV6-2/TRBV6-3
TGTGCCAGCAGACTAGGGACAAGGGATACGCAGTATTTT
CASRLGTRDTQYF
>many|TRBJ2-1|-|TRBV5-1
TGCGCCAGCAGCTTGACACCCCGACAGACATCCAACAATGAGCAGTTCTTC
CASSLTPRQTSNNEQFF
>-|TRBJ2-3|TRBD2|TRBV20-1
TGCAGTGCAAGCGGACTAGCACTAAGCACAGATACGCAGTATTTT
CSASGLALSTDTQYF
>-|TRBJ1-6|TRBD1|TRBV19
TGTGCCAGTAAGAGTCTCGGCGGACAGGGAGATTCACCCCTCCACTTT
CASKSLGGQGDSPLHF
>many|TRBJ2-7|TRBD1|TRBV7-3
TGTGCCAGCAGCTACCGGGACAGGGGAGGCTACGAGCAGTACTTC
CASSYRDRGGYEQYF
>many|TRBJ2-1|TRBD2|TRBV6-1
TGTGCCAGCAGTGGCCGGTGGACTAGCGGGAGCAATGAGCAGTTCTTC
CASSGRWTSGSNEQFF
>many|TRBJ1-2|TRBD1|TRBV13
TGTGCCAGCAGCCATCAGGGGGGGAGCGGCTACACCTTC
CASSHQGGSGYTF
>-|TRBJ2-2|-|TRBV4-2
TGTGCCAGCAGCCAAGACCTACAGGGAGCCGGGGAGCTGTTTTTT
CASSQDLQGAGELFF
>many|TRBJ2-1|TRBD1|TRBV20-1
TGCAGCGGACAGGGGACAACCTACAATGAGCAGTTCTTC
CSGQGTTYNEQFF
>many|TRBJ2-1|TRBD2|TRBV20-1
TGCAGTGCTAGAGTCCCGGGACTAGCGTCCCATGAGCAGTTCTTC
CSARVPGLASHEQFF
>few|TRBJ2-7|-|TRBV6-2/TRBV6-3
TGTGCCAGCAGTTACTCTGTACCGAGCTCCTACGAGCAGTACTTC
CASSYSVPSSYEQYF
>many|TRBJ2-2|TRBD2|TRBV20-1
TGCAGTGCTAGAGATCGTGGTAGCGGGAGATACACCGGGGAGCTGTTTTTT
CSARDRGSGRYTGELFF
>many|TRBJ2-7|-|TRBV28
TGTGCCAGCAGTCGACTCGCTCCGCGGACTACCTCCTACGAGCAGTACTTC
CASSRLAPRTTSYEQYF
>many|TRBJ2-1|TRBD2|TRBV5-1
TGCGCCAGCAGCTACTCACCTTTTCTAGCGGGAGGGCCGGATGAGCAGTTCTTC
CASSYSPFLAGGPDEQFF
>many|TRBJ1-2|TRBD1|TRBV20-1
TGCAGTGCAGTACATCCGGGACAGCATGGCTACACCTTC
CSAVHPGQHGYTF
>many|TRBJ2-3|TRBD2|TRBV2
TGTGCCAGCACCTCGCCCGGGGGGGCAAGCACAGATACGCAGTATTTT
CASTSPGGASTDTQYF
>-|TRBJ1-4|TRBD1|TRBV6-1
TGTGCCAGCAGTGGACAGGGAGGGTCTAATGAAAAACTGTTTTTT
CASSGQGGSNEKLFF
>many|TRBJ1-4|-|TRBV12-3/TRBV12-4
TGTGCCAGCAGTCCCAGCCGGGACAAGCATACTAATGAAAAACTGTTTTTT
CASSPSRDKHTNEKLFF
>few|TRBJ2-5|-|TRBV6-1
TGTGCCAGCACCACGAGTGGGAAGGAGACCCAGTACTTC
CASTTSGKETQYF
>few|TRBJ2-1|-|TRBV20-1
TGCAGTGTTAGAAGGGGCGCAGGATGGAATGAGCAGTTCTTC
CSVRRGAGWNEQFF
>few|TRBJ2-7|-|TRBV6-5
TGTGCCAGCAGTTATGGCGGATACTCCTACGAGCAGTACTTC
CASSYGGYSYEQYF
>many|TRBJ2-2|-|TRBV7-9
TGTGCCAGCAGCTTATCTGTCGGTATCATCAACACCGGGGAGCTGTTTTTT
CASSLSVGIINTGELFF
>many|TRBJ2-5|TRBD2|TRBV29-1
TGCAGCGCCCTCATACTAGCGGAGATGGGAGAGACCCAGTACTTC
CSALILAEMGETQYF
>few|TRBJ1-5|TRBD1|TRBV19
TGTGCCAGTAGTAGAGCTGGGACAGCAATAGTTCAGCCCCAGCATTTT
CASSRAGTAIVQPQHF
>many|TRBJ1-2|-|TRBV7-9
TGTGCCAGCAGCCCACCCCGGGGCGGCGGCTACACCTTC
CASSPPRGGGYTF
>-|TRBJ2-1|TRBD2|TRBV6-1
TGTGCCAGCAGTGTAGGACTAGCGGGGAACAATGAGCAGTTCTTC
CASSVGLAGNNEQFF
>few|TRBJ1-6|TRBD1|TRBV4-3
TGCGCCAGCAGCCAAGATTTAAGCCAGGGGGCTTCACCCCTCCACTTT
CASSQDLSQGASPLHF
>few|TRBJ1-2|TRBD1|TRBV7-3
TGTGCCAGCAGCTTAGCCCCGGGACAGTCGTATGGCTACACCTTC
CASSLAPGQSYGYTF
>-|TRBJ1-1|-|TRBV14
TGTGCCAGCAGCCAACGAACAGGGACTGGGAACACTGAAGCTTTCTTT
CASSQRTGTGNTEAFF
>many|TRBJ2-1|TRBD2|TRBV12-3/TRBV12-4
TGTGCCAGCAGTTTCTCAGCGGGAAATTGGGATGAGCAGTTCTTC
CASSFSAGNWDEQFF
>many|TRBJ2-2|TRBD1|TRBV7-2
TGTGCCAGCAGCCCCAGGACAGGGACGGACACCGGGGAGCTGTTTTTT
CASSPRTGTDTGELFF
>few|TRBJ2-4|-|TRBV12-3/TRBV12-4
TGTGCCAGCAGTCCCGGACCCTTTGGCAAAAACATTCAGTACTTC
CASSPGPFGKNIQYF
>-|TRBJ2-1|TRBD1|TRBV2
TGTGCCAGCAGTGAGCCTGGACAGGGGGTAGGGGATGAGCAGTTCTTC
CASSEPGQGVGDEQFF
>-|TRBJ2-1|-|TRBV20-1
TGCAGTGCTAGACTGGGAAGCTCCTACAATGAGCAGTTCTTC
CSARLGSSYNEQFF
>many|TRBJ2-1|TRBD2|TRBV13
TGTGCCAGCAGCTCTAAGACTAGCGGGAGGTCTGGTGAGCAGTTCTTC
CASSSKTSGRSGEQFF
>many|TRBJ2-1|TRBD1|TRBV20-1
TGCAGTGCTAGAGATCCTCACCACAGGGGGCTTAGCTACAATGAGCAGTTCTTC
CSARDPHHRGLSYNEQFF
>many|TRBJ2-5|TRBD1|TRBV9
TGTGCCAGCAGCGCAGGGACAGACCAAGAGACCCAGTACTTC
CASSAGTDQETQYF
>few|TRBJ2-3|-|TRBV7-9
TGTGCCAGCAGCTTAGGGTACAGCCAAAACACAGATACGCAGTATTTT
CASSLGYSQNTDTQYF
>-|TRBJ2-5|-|TRBV3-1
TGTGCCAGCAGCCAAGAGGCGGGACGTGGGGAGACCCAGTACTTC
CASSQEAGRGETQYF
>-|TRBJ2-1|-|TRBV29-1
TGCAGCGTTGAAGATGACCGGTGCAATGAGCAGTTCTTC
CSVEDDRCNEQFF
>-|TRBJ2-2|TRBD2|TRBV5-1
TGCGCCAGCAGCCCGTCCCCGCCTGGGACTAGCGGGATTGTCGGGGAGCTGTTTTTT
CASSPSPPGTSGIVGELFF
>few|TRBJ2-1|-|TRBV7-9
TGTGCCAGCAGCTTGACGGGAGCCGGGTACAATGAGCAGTTCTTC
CASSLTGAGYNEQFF
>many|TRBJ1-2|-|TRBV6-2/TRBV6-3
TGTGCCAGCAGTCGCGGGACGGAGTATGGCTACACCTTC
CASSRGTEYGYTF
>many|TRBJ2-1|-|TRBV6-1
TGTGCCAGCAGTGAATCACTCGGCAATGAGCAGTTCTTC
CASSESLGNEQFF
>many|TRBJ2-7|TRBD1|TRBV20-1
TGCAGTGCCAATAAGCCGGACAGGGGTATAGGCGAGCAGTACTTC
CSANKPDRGIGEQYF
>-|TRBJ1-2|TRBD1|TRBV12-5
TGTGCTAGTGGTACAGACAGGGGAGACGACTATGGCTACACCTTC
CASGTDRGDDYGYTF
>few|TRBJ2-3|-|TRBV13
TGTGCCAGCAGCCCCTTTGGAGGGACTAGCACAGATACGCAGTATTTT
CASSPFGGTSTDTQYF